The source of this T cell receptor (beta chain) is a study of control samples from healthy donors and cancer patients. CDR3 length equals 15 residues. V lost 3 bases to trimming and J lost 2 bases, with 14 bases between them. CDR1 is SGDLS, CDR2 YYNGEE, per germline. Using immunoSEQ multiplex PCR, the repertoire was profiled, and TCRdb retains in-frame clones only, with some absent. In the table there are about 80,000 clones, roughly nine tenths of which are singletons. This clonotype originated in a man in his fifties in good health. The sequenced material came from blood. The V gene is TRBV9, the J gene TRBJ1-1; TRBD1 might be the D (6 bases). The CDR3 DNA is TGTGCCAGCAGCGCCGTTGGACAGATAAACACTGAAGCTTTCTTT. Its protein product is CASSAVGQINTEAFF. The variable domain in full, with the rest retrieved from reference TRBV9 and TRBJ1-1, is DSGVTQTPKHLITATGQRVTLRCSPRSGDLSVYWYQQSLDQGLQFLIQYYNGEERAKGNILERFSAQQFPDLHSELNLSSLELGDSALYFCASSAVGQINTEAFFGQGTRLTVV.